This T cell receptor beta chain came from a study of T-cell reconstitution after alpha-beta-depleted transplantation in children. Preparation of the TCRbeta library used unique molecular identifiers. TCRdb re-analysed the PCR reads in MiXCR, keeping a single row per CDR3 protein. This sample yields around 580,000 distinct CDR3 sequences, of which around 23% are seen a single time; around an eighth belongs to the top ten. Only a few counts were recorded for this clonotype. Its antigen is unknown. Findings of the study overall: The origin of alpha-beta T cells about two months after transplant was reportedly several hundred expanded graft clones.

Unmatched junction bases numbered 15, after V lost 4 bases and J lost 7 bases. The CDR3 is 17 residues long. Germline lookup yields CDR1 LGHNA and CDR2 YSLEER. This TCR was sampled from a boy under three years old who had a stem cell transplant for acute myeloid leukemia, so the T cells may come from the graft donor. Sequenced here: PBMCs, mostly from graft donor cells, sampled 360 days after TCRalphabeta/CD19-depleted stem cell transplant. V is TRBV4-3 and J is TRBJ2-1, with 8 bases that match TRBD2. CDR3 bases: TGCGCCAGCAGCCGCATCACCGGGACTAGGGTGGGGAATGAGCAGTTCTTC. It is translated as CASSRITGTRVGNEQFF.